What follows are 19 T cell receptor beta chains derived from one specimen sequenced in a study of CD4 T cells in relation to SARS-CoV-2 and coronaviruses. Unexposed donor CD4+ T cells date from about 2011-2018, before the COVID-19 pandemic. After roughly ten days of culture, CD4+ T cells were isolated. Which antigens these TCRs recognize remains unknown. Clones were read by immunoSEQ multiplex PCR, and TCRdb kept only the in-frame ones, dropping some. The data show just over 25,000 clones, about 81% seen once. Sample: CD4+ T cells from PBMCs, cultured in vitro. These receptors were collected from a human donor in good health.

J is TRBJ1-2 and V is TRBV7-2; D gene uncertain. Germline V gene lookup returns CDR1 SGHTA and CDR2 FQGNSA. The CDR3 runs to 14 residues. Deletions cut 1 base from V and 8 bases from J, with 14 bases between. The CDR3 DNA reads TGTGCCAGCAGCTTAGGGGGAGTGCGTCAGGGCTACACCTTC. This translates into CASSLGGVRQGYTF.

This clone is a singleton in its sample. The J gene is TRBJ1-2, the V gene TRBV6-2 or TRBV6-3; unclear D gene. Per the germline V gene, CDR1 is MNHEY and CDR2 is SVGEGT. This CDR3 has 14 residues. V lost 5 bases, J lost 7 bases, and 17 bases lay in between. DNA for the CDR3: TGTGCCAGCAGTGCCCTACGTGTGGGAGGTGGCTACACCTTC. Translated: CASSALRVGGGYTF.

This clone was picked up one time. The rearrangement joins TRBV19 to TRBJ2-7; TRBD1 aligns across 9 bases. There are 15 residues in the CDR3. Germline trimming cut 5 bases from V and 6 bases from J; bases unmatched to any gene: 11. From germline, CDR1 is LNHDA and CDR2 SQIVND (reference sequence). CDR3 residues: CASSPRQGVMVEQYF. DNA of the CDR3: TGTGCCAGTAGTCCCCGACAGGGGGTGATGGTCGAGCAGTACTTC.

This rearrangement joins TRBV4-3 to TRBJ2-7; the D gene is possibly TRBD2 (6 bases). The CDR3 has 15 residues. The V end was cut by 1 base, the J end by 3 bases, with 13 bases between. CDR1 is LGHNA and CDR2 is YSLEER in the germline V gene. This CDR3 reads CASSQGLVGGYEQYF. The CDR3, as DNA: TGCGCCAGCAGCCAAGGGCTCGTGGGGGGCTACGAGCAGTACTTC.

The chain is built from TRBV4-2 and TRBJ2-1; D is unresolved. V lost 0 bases to trimming and J lost 7 bases, with 7 bases between them. The CDR3 runs to 13 residues. Germline CDR1 and CDR2: LGHNA and YNFKEQ. This CDR3 reads CASSQDEANEQFF. The CDR3 DNA reads TGTGCCAGCAGCCAAGATGAAGCGAATGAGCAGTTCTTC.

This clone was found a few times. The V gene is TRBV19, the J gene TRBJ1-5; a weak D match, TRBD1 (5 bases). The CDR3 consists of 13 residues. Trimming shortened V by 3 bases and J by 5 bases, and 8 bases separated the two germline ends. Germline V gives CDR1 LNHDA, CDR2 SQIVND (reference sequence). The CDR3 spells CASSMSGHQPQHF. CDR3 DNA: TGTGCCAGTAGTATGTCGGGGCATCAGCCCCAGCATTTT.

This clone occurred once. CDR3 nucleotide sequence: TGTGCCAGCTCACCACCGAACGGGATGCCCTACAATGAGCAGTTCTTC. It yields the protein CASSPPNGMPYNEQFF. The J gene is TRBJ2-1, the V gene TRBV18, with a tentative D call TRBD2 (5 bases). The CDR3 contains 16 residues. Germline assignment: CDR1 KGHSH and CDR2 LQKENI. V lost 0 bases and J lost 2, with 11 bases in between.

The chain uses TRBV21-1 and TRBJ2-4; the table's D gene call, TRBD1, was not cross checked with the DNA. TRBV21-1 is shown as a pseudogene. CDR3 size: 12 residues. The CDR3 sequence is CASRTQGNIQYF. The CDR3 bases are TGTGCCAGCAGGACCCAGGGAAACATTCAGTACTTC.

The chain carries TRBV6-4 and TRBJ2-3; 9 bases align to TRBD2. The V gene end was trimmed by 6 bases and the J gene end by 8 bases; junction bases not matched to a gene: 9. The CDR3 extends over 14 amino acids. Germline V gene lookup returns CDR1 MRHNA and CDR2 SNTAGT. CDR3 nucleotide sequence: TGTGCCAGCAGCCCCCTTAGCGGGAGCGGTACGCAGTATTTT. Amino acid sequence: CASSPLSGSGTQYF.

The chain uses TRBV5-4 and TRBJ2-3; TRBD1 matches at 11 bases. V lost 4 bases to trimming and J lost 3 bases; unmatched junction nucleotides: 7. The CDR3 has 16 residues. In germline, CDR1 is SGHNT, CDR2 YYREEE (reference sequence). CDR3 amino acids: CASSPWTGGWTDTQYF. CDR3 DNA: TGTGCCAGCAGCCCTTGGACAGGGGGCTGGACAGATACGCAGTATTTT.

This chain connects TRBV7-2 to TRBJ2-4, with 8 bases that match TRBD2. Germline CDR1 reads SGHTA; CDR2 reads FQGNSA. J lost 6 bases, V lost 5 bases, and 12 bases had no gene match. The CDR3 loop spans 16 amino acids. CDR3 DNA: TGTGCCAGCAGCCCCTCCAGGGTGGCGGGAGGAAACATTCAGTACTTC. It is translated as CASSPSRVAGGNIQYF. The full variable domain, rest sourced from reference TRBV7-2 and TRBJ2-4, is GAGVSQSPSNKVTEKGKDVELRCDPISGHTALYWYRQSLGQGLEFLIYFQGNSAPDKSGLPSDRFSAERTGGSVSTLTIQRTQQEDSAVYLCASSPSRVAGGNIQYFGAGTRLSVL.

The gene calls are TRBV9 and TRBJ1-2; no firm D call. V dropped 0 bases and J dropped 8 bases, with 11 bases sitting between them. This CDR3 is built from 13 residues. From germline, CDR1 is SGDLS and CDR2 YYNGEE. The CDR3 protein is CASSVGIGKGYTF. As DNA, the CDR3 is TGTGCCAGCAGCGTAGGGATAGGGAAGGGCTACACCTTC.

The chain links TRBV5-1 to TRBJ2-1; 10 bases line up with TRBD2. V shed 0 bases, J shed 9 bases, and the junction held 12 bases outside the gene matches. Germline V gives CDR1 SGHRS, CDR2 YFSETQ. CDR3 size: 17 residues. The CDR3: CASSLVSGGAVSSEQFF. Written as DNA, the CDR3 is TGCGCCAGCAGCTTGGTGAGCGGGGGGGCCGTGAGTAGTGAGCAGTTCTTC.

This clone was observed a few times. CDR3 sequence reads: CASSLKGSRYNEQFF. In DNA, the CDR3 is TGTGCCAGCAGTCTCAAGGGGTCGAGGTACAATGAGCAGTTCTTC. The V gene is TRBV7-9, the J gene TRBJ2-1; D is perhaps TRBD1 (5 bases). CDR3 length: 15 residues. V dropped 6 bases and J dropped 4 bases, with 16 bases sitting between them. Germline lookup yields CDR1 SEHNR and CDR2 FQNEAQ (reference sequence). The variable domain in full, completed from reference TRBV7-9 and TRBJ2-1, reads DTGVSQNPRHKITKRGQNVTFRCDPISEHNRLYWYRQTLGQGPEFLTYFQNEAQLEKSRLLSDRFSAERPKGSFSTLEIQRTEQGDSAMYLCASSLKGSRYNEQFFGPGTRLTVL.

This clone was counted only a few times. The rearrangement uses TRBV4-3 and TRBJ2-4; the D call may be TRBD1 or TRBD2 (6 bases each). From germline, CDR1 is LGHNA and CDR2 YSLEER. The V and J ends lost 5 bases and 0 bases respectively, with 14 bases between them. CDR3 size: 16 residues. Written as DNA, the CDR3 is TGCGCCAGCAGCAAAGGGGGACTGGGAGCCAAAAACATTCAGTACTTC. It specifies CASSKGGLGAKNIQYF.

This clone came up a few times. The chain joins TRBV10-3 to TRBJ2-1; TRBD2 matches 11 bases. CDR1 is ENHRY, CDR2 SYGVKD, per germline. The CDR3 runs 16 residues. J lost 3 bases, V lost 5 bases, and 6 bases had no gene match. The CDR3 here is CAISRAGTSGYNEQFF. The CDR3 DNA follows: TGTGCCATCAGTCGAGCCGGGACTAGCGGCTACAATGAGCAGTTCTTC.

This sequence joins TRBV9 and TRBJ1-2; a weak D match, TRBD1 (6 bases). The CDR3 is made up of 16 amino acids. Per the germline V gene, CDR1 is SGDLS and CDR2 is YYNGEE. The V and J ends lost 3 bases and 10 bases respectively, with 25 bases between them. The CDR3 DNA follows: TGTGCCAGCAGCGGAGGGGGGTCCGGGACGGCCTTTTCCTACACCTTC. Translated: CASSGGGSGTAFSYTF.

J is TRBJ2-6 and V is TRBV9; 8 bases align to TRBD1. Germline V gives CDR1 SGDLS, CDR2 YYNGEE. With V trimmed by 2 bases and J by 1 base, 2 bases remained unmatched. The CDR3 sequence is 16 residues long. CDR3 in amino acids: CASSVQGASGANVLTF. The DNA of the CDR3 is TGTGCCAGCAGCGTGCAGGGGGCTTCTGGGGCCAACGTCCTGACTTTC.

This clone turned up a few times. This chain links TRBV7-2 with TRBJ1-2; 10 bases fit TRBD1. J was trimmed by 5 bases and V by 5 bases; bases with no gene match: 5. The CDR3 loop spans 14 amino acids. Germline values: CDR1 SGHTA, CDR2 FQGNSA. The CDR3 coding sequence is TGTGCCAGCAGCCCCTTGGGACAGGGGTATGGCTACACCTTC. Amino acids: CASSPLGQGYGYTF.